Shown below are 26 T cell receptor beta chains from a single sample sequenced in a study of shared clonotypes between healthy human individuals. Sequencing used immunoSEQ multiplex PCR; TCRdb keeps in-frame clones, though not all of them. The sample lists 600,000 to 750,000 clones, about nine tenths occurring once. The sequencing sample was made of memory CD8+ T cells from PBMCs. Subset defined: CD45RO+ cells pooled with CCR7-negative TemRA cells. The receptors come from a young man in good health. Some clones in this sample may be carry-over from other donors' samples.

The J gene is TRBJ2-3, the V gene TRBV5-1; D ambiguous. Germline V lookup: CDR1 SGHRS, CDR2 YFSETQ. V was clipped by 3 bases and J by 7 bases, with 24 bases between them. This CDR3 is built from 17 residues. This chain's CDR3 is CASSSTGQVPPTHTQYF. The CDR3 nucleotides are TGCGCCAGCAGCTCGACGGGCCAGGTTCCCCCTACTCATACGCAGTATTTT.

This rearrangement joins TRBV29-1 to TRBJ2-3, with D possibly TRBD1 on 5 matching bases. Germline CDR1 is SQVTM and CDR2 is ANQGSEA. Deletions cut 6 bases from V and 2 bases from J, with 15 bases between. The CDR3 sequence is 14 residues long. In DNA form, the CDR3 reads TGCAGCGTGATAGGGGTTCAGGACACAGATACGCAGTATTTT. The encoded protein is CSVIGVQDTDTQYF.

With regard to this clone: Germline and junction disagree at one end, which may indicate a read error. In DNA, the CDR3 is TGTGCCAGCAGCCAAGATCGGGTTTTAATGGATTTT. Amino acid sequence: CASSQDRVLMDF. The chain has TRBV14 and TRBJ1-3; D not certain. Per germline, CDR1 SGHDN and CDR2 FVKESK. This CDR3 has 12 residues.

J is TRBJ1-2 and V is TRBV4-3; D unresolved. The CDR3 extends over 15 amino acids. Germline lookup yields CDR1 LGHNA and CDR2 YSLEER. V lost 0 bases and J lost 8, with 16 bases in between. The CDR3 DNA sequence: TGCGCCAGCAGCCAAGATCAAGGAAGTTGGTACGGCTACACCTTC. Amino acids: CASSQDQGSWYGYTF.

V gene TRBV7-3 combines with J gene TRBJ1-5, with D uncertain. V gave up 10 bases and J gave up 4 bases, with 17 bases separating them. Germline loops: CDR1 SGHTA, CDR2 FQGTGA. CDR3 length: 14 amino acids. CDR3 DNA sequence: TGTGCCACCCATTCGGAAGCCGCTAATCAGCCCCAGCATTTT. Translation: CATHSEAANQPQHF.

V is TRBV4-1 and J is TRBJ2-1, with TRBD2 identical over 9 bases. With 5 bases clipped from V and 2 bases from J, the junction kept 10 bases outside the gene matches. The CDR3 spans 17 residues. Germline values: CDR1 MGHRA, CDR2 YSYEKL. The CDR3 DNA is TGCGCCAGCAGCTCAAGACTAGCGGACCCTCCCTACAATGAGCAGTTCTTC. This gives the protein CASSSRLADPPYNEQFF.

The genes are TRBV7-2 and TRBJ2-7, with D possibly being TRBD2 (6 bases). With 1 base removed from V and 3 bases from J, the gap between germline ends came to 7 bases. Germline V gene data show CDR1 as SGHTA and CDR2 as FQGNSA. The CDR3 consists of 13 residues. The CDR3 DNA follows: TGTGCCAGCAGCTTAGACGGGAGCTACGAGCAGTACTTC. It yields the protein CASSLDGSYEQYF.

The gene calls are TRBV12-5 and TRBJ1-2; D not certain. Trimming cost V 4 bases and J 5 bases, with 11 bases left between them. This CDR3 comprises 13 residues. The germline V gene encodes CDR1 LGHNT and CDR2 FRNRAP. The CDR3 loop reads CASGSSDGYGYTF. The CDR3 bases are TGTGCTAGTGGTTCGTCGGACGGATATGGCTACACCTTC.

The rearrangement uses TRBV13 and TRBJ1-3; D gene uncertain. From germline, CDR1 is PRHDT and CDR2 FYEKMQ (reference sequence). The CDR3 sequence is 18 residues long. Trimming left V 2 bases short and J 0 bases short, with 17 bases between. The CDR3 sequence: CASSLSVPLTHSGNTIYF. Written as DNA, the CDR3 is TGTGCCAGCAGCTTATCGGTCCCGCTGACGCACTCTGGAAACACCATATATTTT.

The V and J genes are TRBV15 and TRBJ2-3, with 16 bases fitting TRBD2. The CDR3 has 18 amino acids. Germline CDR1 LNHNV, CDR2 YYDKDF (reference sequence). After removal of 5 bases from V and 0 bases from J, the junction contained 5 bases not matched to a gene. CDR3 nucleotides: TGTGCCACCAGCTTGGGACTAGCGGGAGGGCCTAGCACAGATACGCAGTATTTT. It translates to CATSLGLAGGPSTDTQYF.

The chain recombines TRBV15 with TRBJ1-3, with D maybe TRBD1 (6 bases). Germline values: CDR1 LNHNV, CDR2 YYDKDF (reference sequence). The CDR3 extends over 16 amino acids. V lost 5 bases and J lost 0, with 14 bases in between. CDR3 nucleotides: TGTGCCACCAGCGGAGGACAGACCTACTCTGGAAACACCATATATTTT. It codes for CATSGGQTYSGNTIYF.

The chain is built from TRBV7-8 and TRBJ2-5; TRBD2 might be the D (5 bases). CDR1 is SGHVS and CDR2 is FQNEAQ in the germline V gene. V shed 5 bases and J shed 5 bases, with 18 bases lying between them. The CDR3 runs to 15 residues. The CDR3 reads CASSALDSSRETQYF. The CDR3 nucleotides are TGTGCCAGCAGCGCCCTGGACTCGTCACGGGAGACCCAGTACTTC.

The chain uses TRBV9 and TRBJ2-1, with D hard to call. The CDR3 totals 15 residues. Germline CDR1 and CDR2: SGDLS and YYNGEE. V lost 0 bases, J lost 8 bases, and 15 bases lay in between. The CDR3 loop is CASSVEASGVDEQFF. The CDR3 region has the DNA TGTGCCAGCAGCGTAGAGGCTAGTGGGGTGGATGAGCAGTTCTTC.

A remark on this clone: The sample contains more than one DNA sequence encoding this CDR3. The chain employs TRBV11-2 and TRBJ1-2; 8 bases agree with TRBD1. V was clipped by 4 bases and J by 3 bases; unmatched bases: 4. Germline V gene lookup returns CDR1 SGHAT and CDR2 FQNNGV. This CDR3 comprises 14 residues. The CDR3 nucleotides are TGTGCCAGCAGCTCCGGACAGGGTGACTATGGCTACACCTTC. It yields the protein CASSSGQGDYGYTF.

The rearrangement joins TRBV11-2 to TRBJ2-5; D is unresolved. Germline lookup yields CDR1 SGHAT and CDR2 FQNNGV. V lost 5 bases and J 3 bases, leaving 13 bases between the germline ends. The CDR3 is made up of 14 amino acids. The CDR3 protein is CASSQRLGEETQYF. CDR3 bases: TGTGCCAGCAGCCAACGATTGGGCGAAGAGACCCAGTACTTC.

The chain carries TRBV5-4 and TRBJ2-1; D might be TRBD1 (6 bases). The CDR3 extends over 13 amino acids. CDR1 is SGHNT, CDR2 YYREEE, per germline (reference sequence). V lost 0 bases and J 8 bases, leaving 9 bases between the germline ends. CDR3 sequence reads: CASSLDRAHEQFF. For the CDR3, the DNA is TGTGCCAGCAGCTTGGACAGGGCCCATGAGCAGTTCTTC.

The rearrangement uses TRBV5-6 and TRBJ2-7; 11 nucleotides align to TRBD1. J gave up 7 bases and V 3 bases, and 9 bases lay outside the gene matches. In germline, CDR1 is SGHDT, CDR2 YYEEEE. The CDR3 has 15 amino acids. This CDR3 is CASSSDGQGAREQYF. The CDR3 coding sequence is TGTGCCAGCAGCTCGGACGGACAGGGGGCGAGGGAGCAGTACTTC.

CDR3 region: CASTLGAGEVTEAFF. The CDR3 DNA follows: TGTGCCAGCACCCTGGGGGCAGGGGAGGTCACTGAAGCTTTCTTT. This chain connects TRBV25-1 to TRBJ1-1, with TRBD1 as a possible D gene (6 bases). This CDR3 has 15 amino acids. The germline gives CDR1 MGHDK, CDR2 SYGVNS. The ends were cut back, 7 bases at V and 4 bases at J, with 19 bases in the middle.

This clone was detected many times. The chain has TRBV28 and TRBJ1-5; 8 bases map to TRBD1. Trimming at V came to 6 bases and at J to 7 bases, leaving 23 bases not matched to a gene. Germline V CDR1 and CDR2: MDHEN, SYDVKM. The CDR3 has 19 residues. CDR3 loop: CASSIPSTGRGRFSQPQHF. For the CDR3, the DNA is TGTGCCAGCAGCATACCCTCTACTGGCAGGGGGCGATTCAGCCAGCCCCAGCATTTT.

The chain recombines TRBV7-9 with TRBJ2-7; D gene uncertain. Germline CDR1 SEHNR, CDR2 FQNEAQ (reference sequence). V shed 2 bases and J shed 2 bases, with 4 bases lying between them. This CDR3 spans 12 amino acids. CDR3 protein: CASSLMTYEQYF. The CDR3 region has the DNA TGTGCCAGCAGCTTAATGACCTACGAGCAGTACTTC.

CDR3 protein: CASSPRINQPQHF. In DNA form, the CDR3 reads TGTGCCAGCAGTCCCAGAATCAATCAGCCCCAGCATTTT. The chain recombines TRBV27 with TRBJ1-5; D gene unclear. The CDR3 totals 13 residues. V gave up 5 bases and J gave up 3 bases, with 8 bases separating them. Per germline, CDR1 MNHEY and CDR2 SMNVEV (reference sequence).

This sequence joins TRBV30 and TRBJ2-1, with 7 bases fitting TRBD2. Trimming cost V 0 bases and J 4 bases; bases outside gene matches: 12. CDR1 GTSNPN and CDR2 SVGIG come from the germline V gene (reference sequence). This CDR3 spans 17 amino acids. The CDR3 region has the DNA TGTGCCTGGAGTGTAAGGCGGCTAGCGGACTTTTACAATGAGCAGTTCTTC. Translation: CAWSVRRLADFYNEQFF.

The J gene is TRBJ2-1, the V gene TRBV6-4; maybe TRBD1 (5 bases). The germline V gene has CDR1 MRHNA and CDR2 SNTAGT. With 4 bases removed from V and 0 bases from J, the gap between germline ends came to 16 bases. This CDR3 has 17 residues. CDR3 in amino acids: CASSAPGIPNSYNEQFF. The CDR3 bases are TGTGCCAGCAGTGCCCCAGGGATCCCGAACTCCTACAATGAGCAGTTCTTC.

The J gene is TRBJ2-7, the V gene TRBV14; D might be TRBD2 (5 bases). The V end was cut by 0 bases, the J end by 2 bases, with 14 bases between. The CDR3 is 16 residues long. Per germline, CDR1 SGHDN and CDR2 FVKESK. The CDR3 DNA reads TGTGCCAGCAGCCAAGAACTCGGGAAACTACCCTACGAGCAGTACTTC. This encodes CASSQELGKLPYEQYF.

The rearrangement uses TRBV6-5 and TRBJ2-1; D remains unclear. CDR1 and CDR2 (germline): MNHEY, SVGAGI. Deletions cut 4 bases from V and 4 bases from J, with 8 bases between. This CDR3 region has 13 residues. In nucleotides, the CDR3 is TGTGCCAGCAGTTTCCAACATTACAATGAGCAGTTCTTC. Its protein is CASSFQHYNEQFF.

This sequence joins TRBV5-1 and TRBJ2-5, with a tentative D call TRBD2 (5 bases). The germline CDR1 and CDR2 sequences are SGHRS and YFSETQ. With 4 bases removed from V and 5 bases from J, the gap between germline ends came to 15 bases. The CDR3 consists of 14 residues. The CDR3 loop is CASSIFTSKETQYF. Written as DNA, the CDR3 is TGCGCCAGCAGCATTTTTACTAGTAAGGAGACCCAGTACTTC.